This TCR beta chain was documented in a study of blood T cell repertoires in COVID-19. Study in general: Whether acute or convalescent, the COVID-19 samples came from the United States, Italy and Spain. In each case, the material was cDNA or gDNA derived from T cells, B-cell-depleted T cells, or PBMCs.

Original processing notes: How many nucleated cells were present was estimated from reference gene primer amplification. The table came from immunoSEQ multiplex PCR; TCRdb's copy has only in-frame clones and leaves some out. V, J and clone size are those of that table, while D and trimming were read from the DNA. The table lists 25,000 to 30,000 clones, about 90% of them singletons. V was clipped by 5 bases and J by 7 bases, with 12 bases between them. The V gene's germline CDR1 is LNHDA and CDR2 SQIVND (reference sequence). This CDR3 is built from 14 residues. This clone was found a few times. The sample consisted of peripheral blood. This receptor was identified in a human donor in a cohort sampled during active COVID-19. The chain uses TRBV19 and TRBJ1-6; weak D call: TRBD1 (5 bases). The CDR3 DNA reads TGTGCCAGTAGTTCGACCCAGGGAAATTCACCCCTCCACTTT. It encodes CASSSTQGNSPLHF. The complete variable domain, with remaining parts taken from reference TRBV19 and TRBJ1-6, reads DGGITQSPKYLFRKEGQNVTLSCEQNLNHDAMYWYRQDPGQGLRLIYYSQIVNDFQKGDIAEGYSVSREKKESFPLTVTSAQKNPTAFYLCASSSTQGNSPLHFGNGTRLTVT.